Below are 31 T cell receptor beta chains sequenced from a single sample in a study of CD8+ T cells in alopecia areata. Sequencing used cDNA as its template, made by extracting RNA and reverse transcribing it. The repertoire was sequenced with immunoSEQ multiplex PCR; TCRdb's copy has only in-frame clones and lacks some. The table has about 91,000 clones, less than 50% seen once. The source material was CD4+ T cells sorted from blood. The receptors shown here come from a human donor with alopecia areata.

The rearrangement joins TRBV30 to TRBJ2-4; no clear D gene. The CDR3 sequence is 14 residues long. Trimming cost V 5 bases and J 1 base, with 12 bases left between them. Germline-derived CDR1 and CDR2 are GTSNPN and SVGIG (reference sequence). This CDR3 reads CAWCRSHAKNIQYF. The CDR3 nucleotides read TGTGCCTGGTGCCGCAGCCACGCCAAAAACATTCAGTACTTC.

The chain joins TRBV6-6 to TRBJ2-1, with 8 nucleotides matching TRBD2. Per germline, CDR1 MNHNY and CDR2 SVGAGI (reference sequence). The length of the CDR3 is 15 residues. V shed 5 bases, J shed 6 bases, and the junction held 9 bases outside the gene matches. The CDR3 DNA reads TGTGCCAGCAGTAAACTAGCGGTCGGGATCAATGAGCAGTTCTTC. This encodes CASSKLAVGINEQFF.

This clone was seen only a few times. J is TRBJ1-6 and V is TRBV2, with a possible D match to TRBD1 (5 bases). From germline, CDR1 is SNHLY and CDR2 FYNNEI. The CDR3 sequence is 16 residues long. V shed 2 bases and J shed 7 bases, with 15 bases lying between them. CDR3 coding DNA: TGTGCCAGCAGTGAAATTAGGGGAGGAGGCAATTCACCCCTCCACTTT. Its translation: CASSEIRGGGNSPLHF.

The rearrangement links TRBV30 to TRBJ1-4, with D tentatively TRBD1 (6 bases). Trimming cost V 2 bases and J 5 bases, with 12 bases left between them. Germline V gives CDR1 GTSNPN, CDR2 SVGIG (reference sequence). CDR3 length: 14 residues. DNA for the CDR3: TGTGCCTGGAGTCCGGGACACCTGAATGAAAAACTGTTTTTT. Its protein is CAWSPGHLNEKLFF. The whole variable domain, remainder taken from reference TRBV30 and TRBJ1-4, is SQTIHQWPATLVQPVGSPLSLECTVEGTSNPNLYWYRQAAGRGLQLLFYSVGIGQISSEVPQNLSASRPQDRQFILSSKKLLLSDSGFYLCAWSPGHLNEKLFFGSGTQLSVL.

This chain connects TRBV30 to TRBJ2-6, with D possibly TRBD1 on 5 matching bases. Germline CDR1 is GTSNPN and CDR2 is SVGIG (reference sequence). V was clipped by 8 bases and J by 2 bases, with 16 bases between them. The CDR3 is made up of 15 amino acids. CDR3 amino acids: CAREEQVPGANVLTF. The CDR3 region has the DNA TGTGCCCGCGAAGAACAGGTCCCTGGGGCCAACGTCCTGACTTTC.

This clone occurred a few times. The J gene is TRBJ2-2, the V gene TRBV2, with 10 bases that match TRBD1. V trimming: 6 bases; J trimming: 1 base; junction bases outside the gene matches: 2. The CDR3 extends over 15 amino acids. The V gene's germline CDR1 is SNHLY and CDR2 FYNNEI. The CDR3 region is CASRGQGRNTGELFF. The DNA for the CDR3 is TGTGCCAGCAGGGGACAGGGGAGGAACACCGGGGAGCTGTTTTTT. Full variable domain (remainder filled in from reference TRBV2 and TRBJ2-2): EPEVTQTPSHQVTQMGQEVILRCVPISNHLYFYWYRQILGQKVEFLVSFYNNEISEKSEIFDDQFSVERPDGSNFTLKIRSTKLEDSAMYFCASRGQGRNTGELFFGEGSRLTVL.

The V call is TRBV7-2, the J call TRBJ2-4; D may match TRBD1 or TRBD2 (5 bases each). With 4 bases removed from V and 7 bases from J, the gap between germline ends came to 11 bases. This CDR3 has 13 amino acids. CDR1 and CDR2 (germline): SGHTA, FQGNSA. CDR3 sequence: CASSSGRSNIQYF. The CDR3, as DNA: TGTGCCAGCAGCTCGGGACGCTCTAACATTCAGTACTTC.

This chain joins TRBV29-1 and TRBJ2-5; 14 bases agree with TRBD2. After removal of 6 bases from V and 1 base from J, the junction contained 7 bases not matched to a gene. The CDR3 sequence is 16 residues long. Per germline, CDR1 SQVTM and CDR2 ANQGSEA. The CDR3 coding sequence is TGCAGCGTCCGGGCTGGACTAGCGGGGGGCCAAGAGACCCAGTACTTC. Translating gives CSVRAGLAGGQETQYF. The full variable domain, with the rest looked up from reference TRBV29-1 and TRBJ2-5, is SAVISQKPSRDICQRGTSLTIQCQVDSQVTMMFWYRQQPGQSLTLIATANQGSEATYESGFVIDKFPISRPNLTFSTLTVSNMSPEDSSIYLCSVRAGLAGGQETQYFGPGTRLLVL.

This clone was recorded a few times. The V gene is TRBV29-1, the J gene TRBJ2-3; 8 nucleotides align to TRBD2. V shed 4 bases and J 6 bases; nucleotides not matched to a gene: 6. Germline V gives CDR1 SQVTM, CDR2 ANQGSEA. CDR3 size: 13 residues. The CDR3: CSVAGRASDTQYF. DNA for the CDR3: TGCAGCGTTGCCGGGAGGGCTTCGGATACGCAGTATTTT.

This clone was observed a few times. The chain is built from TRBV28 and TRBJ2-7; D remains ambiguous. V was trimmed by 11 bases and J by 7 bases, leaving 24 bases between them. Germline loops: CDR1 MDHEN, CDR2 SYDVKM. The CDR3 totals 14 residues. The CDR3 spells CASSVPGSSGEQYF. DNA for the CDR3: TGTGCCTCCTCAGTCCCCGGATCCTCCGGGGAGCAGTACTTC.

This clone was counted between two and nine times. V gene TRBV29-1 combines with J gene TRBJ2-1; 8 bases map to TRBD2. Looked up from germline, CDR1 is SQVTM and CDR2 is ANQGSEA. V trimming: 4 bases; J trimming: 15 bases; junction bases outside the gene matches: 14. The CDR3 extends over 13 amino acids. The CDR3 DNA sequence: TGCAGCGTTGCTGGTAGCGGGACCATGGTGGGGTTCTTC. This gives the protein CSVAGSGTMVGFF.

The chain carries TRBV10-3 and TRBJ1-1, with D possibly being TRBD1 (5 bases). Trimming cost V 6 bases and J 1 base, with 21 bases left between them. This CDR3 region has 17 residues. Germline V lookup: CDR1 ENHRY, CDR2 SYGVKD. The CDR3 sequence: CAIRRGTQGPTNTEAFF. As DNA, the CDR3 is TGTGCCATCAGGCGAGGGACGCAAGGGCCGACGAACACTGAAGCTTTCTTT.

V is TRBV5-1 and J is TRBJ2-3, with D perhaps TRBD2 (5 bases). This CDR3 comprises 14 residues. Per the germline V gene, CDR1 is SGHRS and CDR2 is YFSETQ. Trimming took off 4 bases at V and 6 bases at J, with 15 bases between the two ends. The CDR3 is CASSPDSRGDTQYF. In DNA, the CDR3 is TGCGCCAGCAGCCCGGACTCCCGCGGGGATACGCAGTATTTT.

This clone was found once. This rearrangement joins TRBV6-6 to TRBJ1-1; D remains unclear. V shed 7 bases and J shed 5 bases, with 20 bases lying between them. Germline loops: CDR1 MNHNY, CDR2 SVGAGI (reference sequence). CDR3 size: 15 residues. CDR3 residues: CASTPTRDRGTEAFF. The CDR3 coding sequence is TGTGCCAGCACTCCCACCCGAGACCGGGGAACTGAAGCTTTCTTT.

This clone has just a few counts. The chain couples TRBV30 to TRBJ1-2; D uncertain. The V and J ends lost 2 bases and 4 bases respectively, with 5 bases between them. CDR1 is GTSNPN and CDR2 is SVGIG in the germline V gene (reference sequence). This CDR3 is built from 11 residues. Here the CDR3 DNA reads TGTGCCTGGAGTTGGATCTATGGCTACACCTTC. Residues: CAWSWIYGYTF.

The V call is TRBV10-2, the J call TRBJ2-3, with D perhaps TRBD2 (6 bases). Germline V CDR1 and CDR2: WSHSY, SAAADI. The V and J ends lost 4 bases and 0 bases respectively, with 11 bases between them. This CDR3 has 15 residues. As DNA, the CDR3 is TGCGCCAGCAGTGGTGTAGCGGAAAGCACAGATACGCAGTATTTT. Translating it yields CASSGVAESTDTQYF.

This chain connects TRBV7-9 to TRBJ2-2; 7 bases agree with TRBD1. The CDR3 runs 15 residues. Germline trimming cut 7 bases from V and 4 bases from J; bases unmatched to any gene: 9. Germline V gene lookup returns CDR1 SEHNR and CDR2 FQNEAQ (reference sequence). CDR3 DNA sequence: TGTGCCAGCAAACACAGGGGCGACGGCACCGGGGAGCTGTTTTTT. This codes for CASKHRGDGTGELFF.

This clone was found a few times. This chain connects TRBV29-1 to TRBJ1-6; 7 bases are a match to TRBD1. The CDR3 contains 12 residues. With 4 bases clipped from V and 11 bases from J, the junction kept 5 bases outside the gene matches. Germline CDR1 SQVTM, CDR2 ANQGSEA. CDR3 DNA: TGCAGCGTTGGGGACAGTAGCACACCCCTCCACTTT. Its translation is CSVGDSSTPLHF.

In this sample, this clone turned up a few times. The CDR3 loop reads CSVQPGQTWEQYF. The CDR3 coding sequence is TGCAGCGTACAACCGGGACAGACGTGGGAGCAGTACTTC. The chain employs TRBV29-1 and TRBJ2-7, with 7 bases identical to TRBD1. The germline CDR1 and CDR2 sequences are SQVTM and ANQGSEA. The junction had 12 bases not matched to a gene; V was cut back by 6 bases and J by 7 bases. The CDR3 consists of 13 residues.

This clone showed up just a few times. The chain combines TRBV19 with TRBJ1-1; no clear D. This CDR3 has 10 amino acids. Germline V CDR1 and CDR2: LNHDA, SQIVND (reference sequence). The germline V and J ends were trimmed by 7 bases and 4 bases, with 4 bases remaining between them. The CDR3 nucleotides read TGTGCCAGTAACGCCACTGAAGCTTTCTTT. It specifies CASNATEAFF.

The chain is built from TRBV29-1 and TRBJ1-3; D gene ambiguous. The V end lost 2 bases, the J end lost 0 bases, and 5 bases lay between the germline ends. Germline CDR1 is SQVTM and CDR2 is ANQGSEA. The CDR3 is 13 amino acids. CDR3 in DNA: TGCAGCGTTGAAATAAGCTCTGGAAACACCATATATTTT. Its protein is CSVEISSGNTIYF.

This clone was observed many times. The genes are TRBV28 and TRBJ1-2, with D possibly being TRBD1 (5 bases). There are 16 residues in the CDR3. Trimming left V 7 bases short and J 7 bases short, with 25 bases between. Germline-derived CDR1 and CDR2 are MDHEN and SYDVKM. The CDR3 loop reads CASTMGRAPAWSGYTF. Here the CDR3 DNA reads TGTGCCAGCACCATGGGGCGGGCACCAGCTTGGAGTGGCTACACCTTC.

This clone was observed a handful of times. The chain combines TRBV28 with TRBJ2-7; D gene uncertain. V lost 6 bases and J lost 3, with 9 bases in between. The CDR3 contains 12 residues. Per the germline V gene, CDR1 is MDHEN and CDR2 is SYDVKM. The CDR3 is CASRNRHYEQYF. CDR3 in DNA: TGTGCCAGCAGGAATCGACACTACGAGCAGTACTTC.

This chain joins TRBV29-1 and TRBJ2-1; TRBD2 aligns across 10 bases. CDR3 length: 14 residues. Germline V CDR1 and CDR2: SQVTM, ANQGSEA. J was trimmed by 5 bases and V by 3 bases; bases with no gene match: 4. Here the CDR3 reads CSVDVAGGNNEQFF. The CDR3 DNA sequence: TGCAGCGTTGATGTAGCGGGAGGTAACAATGAGCAGTTCTTC.

J is TRBJ2-2 and V is TRBV4-1, with D tentatively TRBD2 (6 bases). CDR3 length: 13 amino acids. Trimming removed 8 bases from V and 4 bases from J, with 11 bases in between. Germline lookup yields CDR1 MGHRA and CDR2 YSYEKL. In DNA form, the CDR3 reads TGCGCCAGCTTGGACTACTTCACCGGGGAGCTGTTTTTT. Translating it yields CASLDYFTGELFF.

The table lists this clone with a few counts. V usage is TRBV14 and J usage is TRBJ2-5, with D perhaps matching TRBD2 (6 bases). CDR1 is SGHDN and CDR2 is FVKESK in the germline V gene. V was shortened by 4 bases and J by 7 bases, with 10 bases between the two germline ends. The CDR3 is 12 amino acids. The CDR3 sequence: CASSPGLGTQYF. For the CDR3, the DNA is TGTGCCAGCAGCCCGGGACTCGGGACCCAGTACTTC.

Only a few counts were recorded for this clone. The V gene is TRBV30, the J gene TRBJ1-1; D gene unclear. Germline CDR1 GTSNPN, CDR2 SVGIG (reference sequence). The CDR3 runs 12 residues. V gave up 3 bases and J gave up 8 bases, with 13 bases separating them. The CDR3 loop reads CAWRVGRNEAFF. CDR3 bases: TGTGCCTGGAGGGTTGGACGGAACGAAGCTTTCTTT. Looking up the rest from reference TRBV30 and TRBJ1-1 gives the full variable domain: SQTIHQWPATLVQPVGSPLSLECTVEGTSNPNLYWYRQAAGRGLQLLFYSVGIGQISSEVPQNLSASRPQDRQFILSSKKLLLSDSGFYLCAWRVGRNEAFFGQGTRLTVV.

This clone was observed a few times. The rearrangement links TRBV29-1 to TRBJ2-2; no reliable D call. The CDR3 has 14 residues. Trimming stripped 4 bases from V and 0 bases from J, with 9 bases between. CDR1 is SQVTM, CDR2 ANQGSEA, per germline. The chain's CDR3 is CSVVQRTNTGELFF. Written as DNA, the CDR3 is TGCAGCGTTGTCCAGAGAACGAACACCGGGGAGCTGTTTTTT.

This clone was observed a handful of times. V is TRBV7-2 and J is TRBJ2-3, with D possibly being TRBD1 or TRBD2 (6 bases each). This CDR3 spans 14 amino acids. Germline V gene data show CDR1 as SGHTA and CDR2 as FQGNSA. Between the trimmed V and J ends, which lost 5 bases and 0 bases, there was a span of 9 bases. The CDR3 here is CASSGGPSTDTQYF. The CDR3 DNA follows: TGTGCCAGCAGCGGGGGGCCTAGCACAGATACGCAGTATTTT. The full variable domain, rest sourced from reference TRBV7-2 and TRBJ2-3, is GAGVSQSPSNKVTEKGKDVELRCDPISGHTALYWYRQSLGQGLEFLIYFQGNSAPDKSGLPSDRFSAERTGGSVSTLTIQRTQQEDSAVYLCASSGGPSTDTQYFGPGTRLTVL.

The CDR3 is CASSQNPMNTEAFF. The CDR3 DNA is TGCGCCAGCAGCCAAAACCCTATGAACACTGAAGCTTTCTTT. J is TRBJ1-1 and V is TRBV4-3, with D uncertain. V was trimmed by 2 bases and J by 0 bases, leaving 7 bases between them. CDR3 size: 14 residues. Germline CDR1 LGHNA, CDR2 YSLEER.

The chain couples TRBV30 to TRBJ1-5, with TRBD1 as a possible D gene (5 bases). Germline CDR1 GTSNPN, CDR2 SVGIG (reference sequence). The V gene lost 2 bases and the J gene lost 13 bases, with 12 bases spanning the gap. The CDR3 spans 11 residues. Here the CDR3 DNA reads TGTGCCTGGAGTACTGGGGGTAGTCAGCATTTT. Translation gives CAWSTGGSQHF.